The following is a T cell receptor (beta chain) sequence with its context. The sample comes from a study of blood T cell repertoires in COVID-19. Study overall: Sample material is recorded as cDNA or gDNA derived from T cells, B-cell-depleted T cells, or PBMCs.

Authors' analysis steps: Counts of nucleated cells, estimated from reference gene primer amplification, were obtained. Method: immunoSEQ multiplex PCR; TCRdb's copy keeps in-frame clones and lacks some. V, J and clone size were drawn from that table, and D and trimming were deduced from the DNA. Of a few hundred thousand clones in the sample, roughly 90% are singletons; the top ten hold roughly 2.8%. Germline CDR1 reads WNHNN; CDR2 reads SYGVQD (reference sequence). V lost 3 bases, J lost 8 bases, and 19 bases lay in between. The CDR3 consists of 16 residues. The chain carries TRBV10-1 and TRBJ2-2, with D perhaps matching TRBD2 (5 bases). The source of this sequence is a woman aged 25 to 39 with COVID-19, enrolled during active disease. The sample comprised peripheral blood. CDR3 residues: CASSEVGIVGEGELFF. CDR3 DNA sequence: TGCGCCAGCAGTGAAGTCGGGATAGTTGGGGAAGGGGAGCTGTTTTTT.